The 29 T cell receptor beta chains in this list originate from one sample, sequenced in a study of cytomegalovirus exposure and HLA in healthy donors. This PCR relied on a set of 60 Vbeta primers and 13 Jbeta primers. TCRdb's copy holds only in-frame clones and misses some; the assay was immunoSEQ multiplex PCR. The table shows some 65,000 clones, with less than 75% occurring only once. The specimen sequenced was PBMCs. These receptors were taken from a middle-aged man in good health and CMV-seropositive.

This clone was observed a few times. The chain uses TRBV30 and TRBJ1-1; 8 nucleotides line up with TRBD1. The CDR3 has 16 amino acids. V lost 0 bases, J lost 0 bases, and 6 bases stayed unmatched. Germline loops: CDR1 GTSNPN, CDR2 SVGIG (reference sequence). CDR3 loop: CAWSVWTGTMNTEAFF. CDR3 sequence (DNA): TGTGCCTGGAGTGTGTGGACAGGGACCATGAACACTGAAGCTTTCTTT.

This rearrangement joins TRBV5-1 to TRBJ1-1; tentatively, D is TRBD1 (6 bases). V was shortened by 5 bases and J by 10 bases, with 12 bases between the two germline ends. Germline CDR1 SGHRS, CDR2 YFSETQ. The CDR3 runs 11 residues. The CDR3 DNA reads as TGCGCCAGCAGTCCAGGGGAAGGAGCTTTCTTT. Translating it yields CASSPGEGAFF.

This chain links TRBV15 with TRBJ1-5; TRBD1 might be the D (6 bases). V lost 5 bases and J 3 bases, leaving 17 bases between the germline ends. Germline loops: CDR1 LNHNV, CDR2 YYDKDF (reference sequence). The CDR3 loop spans 16 amino acids. CDR3 residues: CATSVNREINNQPQHF. DNA of the CDR3: TGTGCCACCAGCGTAAACAGGGAGATCAACAATCAGCCCCAGCATTTT.

The chain joins TRBV29-1 to TRBJ2-1, with D maybe TRBD2 (7 bases). There are 14 residues in the CDR3. V lost 6 bases, J lost 3 bases, and 15 bases lay in between. Germline lookup yields CDR1 SQVTM and CDR2 ANQGSEA. DNA for the CDR3: TGCAGCGTGGACAGCGGGACGGTCTACAATGAGCAGTTCTTC. Its translation is CSVDSGTVYNEQFF.

V usage is TRBV6-1 and J usage is TRBJ2-3; TRBD2 aligns across 12 bases. Per the germline V gene, CDR1 is MNHNS and CDR2 is SASEGT. The V gene end was trimmed by 7 bases and the J gene end by 4 bases; junction bases not matched to a gene: 3. The CDR3 has 14 residues. In DNA, the CDR3 is TGTGCCAGCAAACTAGCGGGGGGTGCAGATACGCAGTATTTT. As protein: CASKLAGGADTQYF.

The chain joins TRBV10-2 to TRBJ2-7; D remains unclear. CDR3 length: 16 amino acids. The V gene's germline CDR1 is WSHSY and CDR2 SAAADI. Trimming took 0 bases from V and 4 from J, leaving 16 bases between them. CDR3 sequence: CASSESPGLSFYEQYF. CDR3 coding DNA: TGCGCCAGCAGTGAGTCGCCCGGTCTCTCTTTTTACGAGCAGTACTTC.

The chain joins TRBV14 to TRBJ2-7, with TRBD1 matching over 11 bases. This CDR3 has 16 residues. The germline V gene encodes CDR1 SGHDN and CDR2 FVKESK. With V trimmed by 4 bases and J by 2 bases, 7 bases remained unmatched. The CDR3 loop reads CASSLTVGQGAYEQYF. The DNA of the CDR3 is TGTGCCAGCAGCCTTACTGTGGGACAGGGGGCCTACGAGCAGTACTTC. The full variable domain, its missing parts supplied by reference TRBV14 and TRBJ2-7, is EAGVTQFPSHSVIEKGQTVTLRCDPISGHDNLYWYRRVMGKEIKFLLHFVKESKQDESGMPNNRFLAERTGGTYSTLKVQPAELEDSGVYFCASSLTVGQGAYEQYFGPGTRLTVT.

The chain has TRBV7-3 and TRBJ2-1; 9 nucleotides line up with TRBD2. V trimming: 5 bases; J trimming: 5 bases; junction bases outside the gene matches: 4. CDR3 length equals 14 residues. Germline loops: CDR1 SGHTA, CDR2 FQGTGA. This CDR3 reads CASSLSGGNNEQFF. The DNA of the CDR3 is TGTGCCAGCAGCCTTAGCGGGGGCAACAATGAGCAGTTCTTC. Based on the CDR3 plus reference TRBV7-3 and TRBJ2-1, the full variable domain is GAGVSQTPSNKVTEKGKYVELRCDPISGHTALYWYRQSLGQGPEFLIYFQGTGAADDSGLPNDRFFAVRPEGSVSTLKIQRTERGDSAVYLCASSLSGGNNEQFFGPGTRLTVL.

This chain uses TRBV7-2 with TRBJ2-5, with 10 positions matching TRBD2. The J segment lost 2 bases and the V segment lost 0 bases, leaving 9 bases of the junction unmatched. This CDR3 is built from 18 residues. The germline V gene has CDR1 SGHTA and CDR2 FQGNSA. The DNA for the CDR3 is TGTGCCAGCAGCTTAGCGGCTTGGACTAGCGGCCTACAAGAGACCCAGTACTTC. Protein: CASSLAAWTSGLQETQYF.

The chain couples TRBV30 to TRBJ1-1; no firm D call. Looked up from germline, CDR1 is GTSNPN and CDR2 is SVGIG (reference sequence). CDR3 length equals 15 residues. V lost 1 base and J lost 5, with 17 bases in between. The CDR3 DNA is TGTGCCTGGAGTGCCCCACCCTTAGCCTGGACTGAAGCTTTCTTT. Its protein is CAWSAPPLAWTEAFF.

This clone showed up just once. The rearrangement links TRBV4-1 to TRBJ2-7; TRBD1 agrees at 8 bases. V dropped 0 bases and J dropped 2; count of bases not matched to a gene: 3. CDR1 and CDR2 from the germline V gene are MGHRA and YSYEKL. CDR3 length: 15 amino acids. The CDR3 loop is CASSQDRTGTYEQYF. In DNA, the CDR3 is TGCGCCAGCAGCCAAGATCGGACAGGGACCTACGAGCAGTACTTC.

This clone was counted between two and nine times. The genes are TRBV2 and TRBJ2-7; TRBD1 agrees at 9 bases. J lost 5 bases, V lost 11 bases, and 10 bases had no gene match. CDR1 is SNHLY, CDR2 FYNNEI, per germline. The CDR3 is 13 residues long. This chain's CDR3 is CAGPGDRVDEQYF. CDR3 DNA: TGTGCCGGGCCCGGGGACAGGGTCGACGAGCAGTACTTC.

This clone occurred once. This chain uses TRBV9 with TRBJ2-2, with unresolved D. This CDR3 is built from 15 residues. The V and J ends lost 0 bases and 6 bases respectively, with 12 bases between them. From germline, CDR1 is SGDLS and CDR2 YYNGEE. CDR3 in DNA: TGTGCCAGCAGCGTAGGACCCCGAGGTTCCGGGGAGCTGTTTTTT. This encodes CASSVGPRGSGELFF.

The sample holds a few counts of this clone. The chain is built from TRBV19 and TRBJ2-3, with D maybe TRBD2 (5 bases). This CDR3 is built from 14 residues. Germline CDR1 LNHDA, CDR2 SQIVND (reference sequence). Trimming stripped 6 bases from V and 3 bases from J, with 13 bases between. The CDR3 region is CASSQEAATDTQYF. CDR3 nucleotide sequence: TGTGCCAGTAGCCAGGAAGCGGCGACAGATACGCAGTATTTT.

A word on this clone: The final CDR3 position lacks the conserved phenylalanine or tryptophan, pointing to a likely read error. The chain has TRBV5-1 and TRBJ1-1, with 8 bases fitting TRBD1. Germline loops: CDR1 SGHRS, CDR2 YFSETQ. Trimming cost V 0 bases and J 5 bases; bases outside gene matches: 9. This CDR3 region has 16 residues. This chain's CDR3 is CASSLALTGDLTEAFV. CDR3 DNA: TGCGCCAGCAGCTTGGCCCTGACAGGGGATCTGACTGAAGCTTTCGTT.

The chain is built from TRBV30 and TRBJ2-5; D possibly corresponds to TRBD2 (5 bases). This CDR3 has 13 amino acids. In germline, CDR1 is GTSNPN, CDR2 SVGIG (reference sequence). Trimming shortened V by 5 bases and J by 5 bases, and 15 bases separated the two germline ends. The CDR3 loop reads CAWSSGLAETQYF. The CDR3 DNA is TGTGCCTGGTCCTCTGGACTCGCGGAGACCCAGTACTTC. The full variable domain, rest sourced from reference TRBV30 and TRBJ2-5, is SQTIHQWPATLVQPVGSPLSLECTVEGTSNPNLYWYRQAAGRGLQLLFYSVGIGQISSEVPQNLSASRPQDRQFILSSKKLLLSDSGFYLCAWSSGLAETQYFGPGTRLLVL.

This rearrangement joins TRBV4-1 to TRBJ2-7; 9 bases match TRBD2. The CDR3 consists of 15 residues. The germline CDR1 and CDR2 sequences are MGHRA and YSYEKL. The V and J ends lost 4 bases and 0 bases, in that order; junction bases with no gene match: 4. CDR3 protein: CASSPKAGGSYEQYF. The CDR3 nucleotides are TGCGCCAGCAGCCCAAAAGCGGGGGGCTCCTACGAGCAGTACTTC.

The CDR3 here is CASSGGPGERNSPLHF. DNA of the CDR3: TGTGCCAGCAGTGGTGGTCCAGGGGAGAGGAATTCACCCCTCCACTTT. The rearrangement uses TRBV25-1 and TRBJ1-6; a weak D match, TRBD1 (6 bases). The ends were cut back, 4 bases at V and 7 bases at J, with 17 bases in the middle. Germline assignment: CDR1 MGHDK and CDR2 SYGVNS. CDR3 size: 16 residues.

This clone has just a few counts. The V gene is TRBV2, the J gene TRBJ2-7, with 7 bases matching TRBD1. The germline V gene encodes CDR1 SNHLY and CDR2 FYNNEI. The CDR3 runs to 15 residues. Trimming at V came to 4 bases and at J to 3 bases, leaving 9 bases not matched to a gene. The CDR3 DNA reads TGTGCCAGCAGTGGTGTGTCAGGGGGTAACTACGAGCAGTACTTC. This translates into CASSGVSGGNYEQYF.

Notes on this clone: The germline gene is not matched at one end of the junction; a read error may be the cause. This rearrangement joins TRBV15 to TRBJ1-6, with a possible D match to TRBD1 (6 bases). This CDR3 is 14 amino acids long. Germline lookup yields CDR1 LNHNV and CDR2 YYDKDF (reference sequence). The CDR3 sequence: CATTRGGGGSPLHF. The CDR3 nucleotides read TGTGCCACCACCAGAGGCGGGGGCGGTTCACCCCTCCACTTT.

This rearrangement joins TRBV7-6 to TRBJ2-7, with TRBD1 matching over 8 bases. With V trimmed by 5 bases and J by 0 bases, 6 bases remained unmatched. The CDR3 length is 15 residues. CDR1 is SGHVS, CDR2 FNYEAQ, per germline. The CDR3 nucleotides read TGTGCCAGCAGCGCGGGACAGGACCGCTCCTACGAGCAGTACTTC. This codes for CASSAGQDRSYEQYF.

This rearrangement joins TRBV5-1 to TRBJ2-1; maybe TRBD2 (6 bases). The CDR3 has 13 residues. CDR1 is SGHRS and CDR2 is YFSETQ in the germline V gene. Deletions cut 1 base from V and 8 bases from J, with 10 bases between. The CDR3 protein is CASSLTGDDEQFF. In DNA form, the CDR3 reads TGCGCCAGCAGCTTGACGGGGGACGATGAGCAGTTCTTC.

In this sample, this clone turned up once. The chain employs TRBV7-2 and TRBJ2-5; 7 nucleotides align to TRBD2. Trimming cost V 6 bases and J 0 bases; bases outside gene matches: 13. The germline V gene has CDR1 SGHTA and CDR2 FQGNSA. CDR3 length: 17 amino acids. CDR3 sequence: CASSPRGRAGYQETQYF. CDR3 DNA: TGTGCCAGCAGTCCTCGAGGGAGGGCTGGATACCAAGAGACCCAGTACTTC.

The chain is built from TRBV5-1 and TRBJ2-3; 7 nucleotides agree with TRBD2. The trim removed 3 bases at V and 2 bases at J, leaving 6 bases unmatched. This CDR3 is 15 amino acids long. Looked up from germline, CDR1 is SGHRS and CDR2 is YFSETQ. The CDR3 loop is CASSSGGTTTDTQYF. The CDR3 DNA reads TGCGCCAGCAGCTCGGGCGGGACTACCACAGATACGCAGTATTTT.

The rearrangement links TRBV7-2 to TRBJ2-5, with TRBD2 matching over 9 bases. The CDR3 sequence is 15 residues long. CDR1 and CDR2 from the germline V gene are SGHTA and FQGNSA. J was trimmed by 2 bases and V by 7 bases; bases with no gene match: 8. CDR3 in DNA: TGTGCCAGCATCGGGAGGCGGGGGGGACAAGAGACCCAGTACTTC. Translation: CASIGRRGGQETQYF.

The chain couples TRBV4-3 to TRBJ2-3, with a tentative D call TRBD1 (6 bases). With 5 bases removed from V and 2 bases from J, the gap between germline ends came to 17 bases. The germline V gene has CDR1 LGHNA and CDR2 YSLEER. This CDR3 has 16 residues. CDR3 nucleotide sequence: TGCGCCAGCAGCAGAAGAAGGGACACCCACACAGATACGCAGTATTTT. This translates into CASSRRRDTHTDTQYF.

The gene calls are TRBV15 and TRBJ2-3; 8 nucleotides align to TRBD1. V shed 7 bases and J 2 bases; nucleotides not matched to a gene: 5. The CDR3 totals 14 residues. The germline CDR1 and CDR2 sequences are LNHNV and YYDKDF (reference sequence). In nucleotides, the CDR3 is TGTGCCACCATCCGGGACAGGAACACAGATACGCAGTATTTT. This codes for CATIRDRNTDTQYF.

The chain joins TRBV19 to TRBJ1-2; D remains ambiguous. CDR1 and CDR2 from the germline V gene are LNHDA and SQIVND (reference sequence). Trimming stripped 1 base from V and 6 bases from J, with 15 bases between. This CDR3 spans 15 amino acids. The CDR3 is CASSIGTALTDGYTF. CDR3 sequence (DNA): TGTGCCAGTAGTATAGGGACTGCCTTAACGGATGGCTACACCTTC.

The gene calls are TRBV5-8 and TRBJ2-3, with 11 bases fitting TRBD2. With 0 bases clipped from V and 4 bases from J, the junction kept 4 bases outside the gene matches. Germline V CDR1 and CDR2: SGHTS, YDEGEE. The CDR3 sequence is 16 residues long. CDR3 residues: CASSLGTSGGADTQYF. DNA of the CDR3: TGTGCCAGCAGCTTGGGAACTAGCGGGGGCGCAGATACGCAGTATTTT.